Sequencing of this T cell receptor beta chain was carried out in a study of blood T cell repertoires in COVID-19. Study-level background: Acute and convalescent COVID-19 specimens originated in the United States, Italy and Spain.

This clone occurred many times. Trimming stripped 7 bases from V and 3 bases from J, with 7 bases between. Germline values: CDR1 MDHEN, CDR2 SYDVKM. CDR3 length equals 12 residues. Assay used: immunoSEQ multiplex PCR; TCRdb lists only in-frame clones, some missing. The table shows about 160,000 clones, with roughly 85% occurring only once. The V and J genes are TRBV28 and TRBJ2-1; D may be TRBD1 (5 bases). The sequence came from a man between 65 and 85 years old with acute or convalescent COVID-19. Sequencing was performed on peripheral blood. As DNA, the CDR3 is TGTGCCAGCATTGACAGCTACAATGAGCAGTTCTTC. Encoded protein: CASIDSYNEQFF. Full variable domain (missing parts from reference TRBV28 and TRBJ2-1): DVKVTQSSRYLVKRTGEKVFLECVQDMDHENMFWYRQDPGLGLRLIYFSYDVKMKEKGDIPEGYSVSREKKERFSLILESASTNQTSMYLCASIDSYNEQFFGPGTRLTVL.